This TCR beta chain was found in a study of beta chain features in type 1 diabetes. Regarding the study as a whole: In cDNA sequencing, cells with high TCR expression could be over-represented. In type 1 diabetes patients, VDJ junctions had fewer insertions; deletions at these junctions were more frequent.

Germline assignment: CDR1 SGDLS and CDR2 YYNGEE. There are 18 residues in the CDR3. With V trimmed by 0 bases and J by 5 bases, 7 bases remained unmatched. A sort by CD45RO/CCR7/CD25/CD127/CD95/CD27 yielded CD4+ naive, central memory, regulatory and stem cell-like memory cells. As every portion of the isolated RNA was reverse transcribed, the sequencing read expressed TCRB transcripts. Here immunoSEQ multiplex PCR was the method, and the copy in TCRdb shows in-frame clones only, minus some. Of roughly 150,000 clones detected, around 10% appear once; the ten largest clones hold under 2.5%. A word on this clone: Its antigen is still unknown.

The rearrangement links TRBV9 to TRBJ2-2; 13 positions agree with TRBD2. The TCR sequence derives from a man aged 18-30 years in good health. The specimen sequenced was central memory CD4+ T cells from blood. Here the CDR3 DNA reads TGTGCCAGCAGCGTAGAGACTAGCGGGAGGAGAAGAACCGGGGAGCTGTTTTTT. Its protein is CASSVETSGRRRTGELFF.